These 4 T cell receptor beta chains were all obtained from the same sample, sequenced in a study of shared clonotypes between healthy human individuals. The method was immunoSEQ multiplex PCR; TCRdb's version includes in-frame clones alone and lacks a portion of them. The table includes 1.5 million to 2.5 million clones, over 85% detected once. CD45RO-negative CD8 cells positively selected for CCR7 made up the naive population, which excluded terminally differentiated effector memory CD45RA+ cells. Sequences were obtained from naive CD8+ T cells sorted from blood. The receptor set was obtained from a man aged 18 to 30 in good health.

About this clone itself: Other DNA sequences in the sample encode the same CDR3. This chain joins TRBV30 and TRBJ2-7; unclear D gene. Germline CDR1 reads GTSNPN; CDR2 reads SVGIG (reference sequence). This CDR3 has 12 residues. The V and J ends lost 0 bases and 3 bases respectively, with 6 bases between them. CDR3 region: CAWSVNSYEQYF. As DNA, the CDR3 is TGTGCCTGGAGTGTTAACAGCTACGAGCAGTACTTC.

CDR3 sequence reads: CASSYSFQDSYNEQFF. Written as DNA, the CDR3 is TGTGCCAGCAGTTACTCGTTTCAGGATTCCTACAATGAGCAGTTCTTC. V usage is TRBV6-5 and J usage is TRBJ2-1; unclear D gene. The CDR3 length is 16 residues. Germline CDR1 is MNHEY and CDR2 is SVGAGI. Trimming cost V 0 bases and J 1 base, with 10 bases left between them.

This rearrangement joins TRBV19 to TRBJ2-1, with 7 positions matching TRBD2. The V segment lost 5 bases and the J segment 6 bases; nucleotides outside the gene matches: 10. CDR1 and CDR2 from the germline V gene are LNHDA and SQIVND (reference sequence). This CDR3 is 15 amino acids long. CDR3 residues: CASSLGEGPINEQFF. Written as DNA, the CDR3 is TGTGCCAGTAGTTTGGGGGAGGGCCCAATCAATGAGCAGTTCTTC.

The chain links TRBV7-6 to TRBJ2-7; either TRBD1 or TRBD2 may supply D (5 bases each). The V gene's germline CDR1 is SGHVS and CDR2 FNYEAQ. This CDR3 spans 14 amino acids. Deletions cut 5 bases from V and 3 bases from J, with 14 bases between. The CDR3 nucleotides are TGTGCCAGCAGCGTGGGGGACGGTTACTACGAGCAGTACTTC. It encodes CASSVGDGYYEQYF.